This T cell receptor (beta chain) stems from a study of vaccination effects on CD4 cells after COVID-19. As concerns this clone: Antigen: not known.

Before any sequencing was done, the ViraFEST assay used viral peptide pools to expand antigen-specific CD4+ T cells. Subsequent to a culture period of less than twelve days, CD4+ T cells were isolated. It was two doses of either the BNT162b2 or mRNA-1273 vaccine that participants received. Each culture well received a few million PBMC. These cells were then cultured in IMDM with around 9.6 IU/ml IL-2 and 8.5 to 10 ug/ml peptides. The data were produced by immunoSEQ multiplex PCR, yet TCRdb's version contains in-frame clones alone and is incomplete. The data contain around 60,000 clones, about three quarters of them singletons. The clonotype originates from a human donor who received a COVID-19 vaccine. Here the sequenced sample was CD4+ T cells from PBMCs cultured with HCoV-229E spike peptides, taken after COVID-19 vaccination.

The CDR3 reads CASSQVRATPSYEQYV. The DNA of the CDR3 is TGTGCCAGCAGCCAAGTAAGAGCCACCCCCTCCTACGAGCAGTACGTC. The V gene is TRBV3-1 (or the pseudogene TRBV3-2), the J gene TRBJ2-7, with D uncertain. The CDR3 covers 16 residues. V shed 1 base and J shed 0 bases, with 13 bases lying between them. Germline V lookup: CDR1 LGHDT, CDR2 YNNKEL (reference sequence).